The 29 T cell receptor beta chains presented below share a single source sample, sequenced in a study of blood T cell repertoires in COVID-19. The repertoire was sequenced with immunoSEQ multiplex PCR; TCRdb's copy has only in-frame clones and lacks some. The sample contains 50,000 to 65,000 clones, approximately 85% of which appear only once. The source material was peripheral blood. All receptors come from a human donor in a cohort sampled during active COVID-19.

The chain employs TRBV6-5 and TRBJ1-4; TRBD1 is a possible D gene (6 bases). Germline-derived CDR1 and CDR2 are MNHEY and SVGAGI. The CDR3 has 14 residues. Trimming shortened V by 8 bases and J by 2 bases, and 12 bases separated the two germline ends. The CDR3 coding sequence is TGTGCCAGCTCAACAGGGCTCACTAATGAAAAACTGTTTTTT. Amino acid sequence: CASSTGLTNEKLFF.

The chain combines TRBV6-5 with TRBJ2-7; maybe TRBD1 (6 bases). CDR3 length: 13 residues. With 8 bases removed from V and 3 bases from J, the gap between germline ends came to 14 bases. Germline-derived CDR1 and CDR2 are MNHEY and SVGAGI. CDR3 coding DNA: TGTGCCAGCTCGAACGGACAGAACTACGAGCAGTACTTC. This sequence encodes CASSNGQNYEQYF.

The gene calls are TRBV7-2 and TRBJ2-3; 8 bases are a match to TRBD2. The CDR3 loop spans 15 amino acids. The J segment lost 5 bases and the V segment lost 5 bases, leaving 9 bases of the junction unmatched. Per germline, CDR1 SGHTA and CDR2 FQGNSA. In DNA, the CDR3 is TGTGCCAGCAGCCCGGGGGGGCCAAGAAGAGATACGCAGTATTTT. This translates into CASSPGGPRRDTQYF.

CDR3 coding DNA: TGTGCCAGCTCGCCTTTAACTAGCGGTTCCTACGAGCAGTACTTC. As protein: CASSPLTSGSYEQYF. The chain has TRBV18 and TRBJ2-7, with 8 bases identical to TRBD2. The CDR3 consists of 15 residues. Trimming removed 6 bases from V and 1 base from J; junction bases left unmatched: 8. Germline CDR1 is KGHSH and CDR2 is LQKENI.

CDR3 nucleotide sequence: TGCGCCAGCAGCTTGTATTCGGGAACCAATGAGCAGTTCTTC. Encoded protein: CASSLYSGTNEQFF. The chain has TRBV5-1 and TRBJ2-1; possibly TRBD2 for D (5 bases). V was trimmed by 1 base and J by 6 bases, leaving 11 bases between them. This CDR3 has 14 amino acids. Per the germline V gene, CDR1 is SGHRS and CDR2 is YFSETQ.

For the CDR3, the DNA is TGTGCCAGCGGCCTCAATGAGCAGTTCTTC. Translated: CASGLNEQFF. The chain is built from TRBV7-9 and TRBJ2-1; no firm D call. Trimming pared 8 bases from V and 6 bases from J, leaving 5 bases between. The CDR3 extends over 10 amino acids. Germline V CDR1 and CDR2: SEHNR, FQNEAQ (reference sequence).

The rearrangement uses TRBV25-1 and TRBJ1-1, with a tentative D call TRBD1 (5 bases). V was pared by 5 bases and J by 7 bases, with 8 bases between. The CDR3 is 11 residues long. Germline V gives CDR1 MGHDK, CDR2 SYGVNS. CDR3 amino acids: CASSRQGEAFF. Here the CDR3 DNA reads TGTGCCAGCAGTCGTCAGGGTGAAGCTTTCTTT.

This clone was observed a handful of times. The V call is TRBV6-5, the J call TRBJ2-5; no firm D call. Germline CDR1 is MNHEY and CDR2 is SVGAGI. V was shortened by 4 bases and J by 5 bases, with 14 bases between the two germline ends. CDR3 length: 14 amino acids. Written as DNA, the CDR3 is TGTGCCAGCAGTTCGGCCTCCCCCGGGGAGACCCAGTACTTC. Residues: CASSSASPGETQYF.

V gene TRBV28 combines with J gene TRBJ1-2, with 7 bases matching TRBD1. The junction had 7 bases not matched to a gene; V was cut back by 8 bases and J by 7 bases. The CDR3 is 12 residues long. The germline CDR1 and CDR2 sequences are MDHEN and SYDVKM. The CDR3 nucleotides are TGTGCCAGCTCTCGTCCAGGGGGTGGCTACACCTTC. Protein product: CASSRPGGGYTF.

This chain connects TRBV10-3 to TRBJ2-3, with TRBD2 matching over 8 bases. Germline assignment: CDR1 ENHRY and CDR2 SYGVKD. This CDR3 has 18 residues. After removal of 8 bases from V and 5 bases from J, the junction contained 21 bases not matched to a gene. The CDR3 coding sequence is TGTGCCATCGCAGGGGAGCTAGCGGGTGGATGGCTTCAAGATACGCAGTATTTT. Protein sequence: CAIAGELAGGWLQDTQYF.

This clone was detected once. The genes are TRBV19 and TRBJ2-1, with TRBD1 as a possible D gene (6 bases). The V end was cut by 5 bases, the J end by 3 bases, with 17 bases between. Germline values: CDR1 LNHDA, CDR2 SQIVND (reference sequence). The CDR3 has 16 amino acids. The CDR3 reads CASSDASGTSYNEQFF. The DNA of the CDR3 is TGTGCCAGTAGTGACGCCTCGGGGACAAGCTACAATGAGCAGTTCTTC.

The chain has TRBV5-1 and TRBJ2-5; D unresolved. CDR1 and CDR2 (germline): SGHRS, YFSETQ. The V and J ends lost 2 bases and 1 base respectively, with 12 bases between them. The CDR3 extends over 15 amino acids. The CDR3 loop reads CASSFTENLQETQYF. CDR3 bases: TGCGCCAGCAGCTTTACAGAGAACCTCCAAGAGACCCAGTACTTC.

V gene TRBV5-4 combines with J gene TRBJ2-1; D might be TRBD1 (6 bases). From germline, CDR1 is SGHNT and CDR2 YYREEE (reference sequence). The CDR3 has 15 residues. V dropped 0 bases and J dropped 7 bases, with 14 bases sitting between them. CDR3 sequence reads: CASSLDTQGWNEQFF. The CDR3 DNA reads as TGTGCCAGCAGCTTGGATACCCAGGGGTGGAATGAGCAGTTCTTC.

V usage is TRBV3-1 (or the pseudogene TRBV3-2) and J usage is TRBJ1-3; D is unresolved. The ends were cut back, 3 bases at V and 0 bases at J, with 6 bases in the middle. This CDR3 has 14 residues. The germline gives CDR1 LGHDT, CDR2 YNNKEL (reference sequence). The CDR3 loop reads CASSQGGSGNTIYF. DNA of the CDR3: TGTGCCAGCAGCCAGGGAGGCTCTGGAAACACCATATATTTT.

This rearrangement joins TRBV12-5 to TRBJ2-5; 7 bases are shared with TRBD2. V lost 1 base to trimming and J lost 5 bases; unmatched junction nucleotides: 4. This CDR3 has 14 amino acids. Germline assignment: CDR1 LGHNT and CDR2 FRNRAP. The CDR3 reads CASGLGEGRETQYF. The CDR3 nucleotides read TGTGCTAGTGGTTTGGGGGAGGGGCGCGAGACCCAGTACTTC. Using reference TRBV12-5 and TRBJ2-5 for the parts outside the CDR3, the full variable domain is DARVTQTPRHKVTEMGQEVTMRCQPILGHNTVFWYRQTMMQGLELLAYFRNRAPLDDSGMPKDRFSAEMPDATLATLKIQPSEPRDSAVYFCASGLGEGRETQYFGPGTRLLVL.

DNA for the CDR3: TGTGCCAGCAGACAGGAGCTAAGGACTGAAGCTTTCTTT. It is translated as CASRQELRTEAFF. This chain uses TRBV7-9 with TRBJ1-1, with a possible D match to TRBD1 (5 bases). CDR3 length equals 13 residues. The germline V gene encodes CDR1 SEHNR and CDR2 FQNEAQ (reference sequence). Trimming removed 6 bases from V and 5 bases from J, with 13 bases in between.

This clone was seen more than once but under ten times. The chain employs TRBV12-1 and TRBJ1-5; the table names TRBD1, a call not compared with the DNA. TRBV12-1 counts as a pseudogene. The CDR3 consists of 14 residues. In DNA form, the CDR3 reads TGTGCCAGCAGCCAGGGACAGGAAAATCAGCCCCAGCATTTT. Encoded protein: CASSQGQENQPQHF.

V and J are TRBV15 and TRBJ2-7; 8 bases fit TRBD1. CDR3 length: 15 residues. In germline, CDR1 is LNHNV, CDR2 YYDKDF (reference sequence). Trimming at V came to 0 bases and at J to 2 bases, leaving 3 bases not matched to a gene. CDR3 nucleotides: TGTGCCACCAGCAGAGATAGGGACAGGACCTACGAGCAGTACTTC. This encodes CATSRDRDRTYEQYF. The full variable domain, with the rest looked up from reference TRBV15 and TRBJ2-7, is DAMVIQNPRYQVTQFGKPVTLSCSQTLNHNVMYWYQQKSSQAPKLLFHYYDKDFNNEADTPDNFQSRRPNTSFCFLDIRSPGLGDTAMYLCATSRDRDRTYEQYFGPGTRLTVT.

The rearrangement joins TRBV7-2 to TRBJ1-2; 9 nucleotides match TRBD1. The length of the CDR3 is 15 residues. After removal of 4 bases from V and 8 bases from J, the junction contained 11 bases not matched to a gene. Germline V gene lookup returns CDR1 SGHTA and CDR2 FQGNSA. CDR3 nucleotides: TGTGCCAGCAGCTACCCCGGGACAGGGATGAAGGGCTACACCTTC. Translation gives CASSYPGTGMKGYTF.

The gene calls are TRBV30 and TRBJ2-7; the D is unclear. V was pared by 1 base and J by 0 bases, with 7 bases between. This CDR3 has 13 residues. Germline CDR1 GTSNPN, CDR2 SVGIG (reference sequence). CDR3: CAWSGSSSYEQYF. The CDR3 nucleotides read TGTGCCTGGAGTGGTTCTAGCTCCTACGAGCAGTACTTC.

J is TRBJ1-2 and V is TRBV6-4; a possible D gene is TRBD1 (5 bases). Germline loops: CDR1 MRHNA, CDR2 SNTAGT. Trimming pared 0 bases from V and 9 bases from J, leaving 11 bases between. This CDR3 region has 13 residues. The CDR3 DNA follows: TGTGCCAGCAGTGACTCGAATGGGGGGAGCTACACCTTC. This gives the protein CASSDSNGGSYTF.

This clone has just a few counts. The chain links TRBV19 to TRBJ1-3; no reliable D call. V was shortened by 3 bases and J by 3 bases, with 3 bases between the two germline ends. The germline V gene encodes CDR1 LNHDA and CDR2 SQIVND (reference sequence). The CDR3 runs to 12 residues. Written as DNA, the CDR3 is TGTGCCAGTAGTATCGGTGGAAACACCATATATTTT. Amino acids: CASSIGGNTIYF.

This clone was seen a single time. The chain uses TRBV29-1 and TRBJ2-7; 8 nucleotides agree with TRBD1. CDR1 SQVTM and CDR2 ANQGSEA come from the germline V gene. The CDR3 runs to 14 residues. The V and J ends lost 2 bases and 7 bases, in that order; junction bases with no gene match: 10. CDR3 in DNA: TGCAGCGTTGAATCCGGGACAGGCTCTCCTGAGCAGTACTTC. This translates into CSVESGTGSPEQYF.

J is TRBJ1-2 and V is TRBV10-2, with 8 nucleotides matching TRBD1. This CDR3 contains 13 residues. The J segment lost 6 bases and the V segment lost 4 bases, leaving 4 bases of the junction unmatched. Germline lookup yields CDR1 WSHSY and CDR2 SAAADI. The CDR3 bases are TGCGCCAGCAGTGGACAGGGGAGGGATGGCTACACCTTC. Its translation is CASSGQGRDGYTF.

Of note for this clone: This sample also contains other DNA sequences that code for the same CDR3. The V gene is TRBV29-1, the J gene TRBJ2-2; TRBD1 might be the D (5 bases). This CDR3 has 14 amino acids. Germline CDR1 is SQVTM and CDR2 is ANQGSEA. The V gene lost 2 bases and the J gene lost 1 base, with 8 bases spanning the gap. CDR3: CSVERQGNTGELFF. The DNA for the CDR3 is TGCAGCGTTGAACGGCAGGGGAACACCGGGGAGCTGTTTTTT.

V is TRBV4-2 and J is TRBJ2-6, with TRBD2 matching over 7 bases. CDR3 length equals 16 residues. The germline V gene has CDR1 LGHNA and CDR2 YNFKEQ. V lost 0 bases to trimming and J lost 1 base; unmatched junction nucleotides: 0. The CDR3: CASSQEGLSGANVLTF. Here the CDR3 DNA reads TGTGCCAGCAGCCAAGAGGGACTATCTGGGGCCAACGTCCTGACTTTC.

The rearrangement joins TRBV15 to TRBJ2-1; 9 bases agree with TRBD1. The CDR3 covers 15 residues. Trimming removed 0 bases from V and 8 bases from J; junction bases left unmatched: 5. CDR1 is LNHNV and CDR2 is YYDKDF in the germline V gene (reference sequence). The CDR3 DNA is TGTGCCACCAGCAGAGAGGGACAGGGTTTAGATGAGCAGTTCTTC. It is translated as CATSREGQGLDEQFF.

This chain links TRBV5-5 with TRBJ1-2; D remains ambiguous. V lost 0 bases and J lost 4, with 7 bases in between. The CDR3 has 13 residues. The germline V gene encodes CDR1 SGHKS and CDR2 YYEKEE (reference sequence). The CDR3 reads CASSLGSRYGYTF. CDR3 nucleotide sequence: TGTGCCAGCAGCTTGGGCAGTCGCTATGGCTACACCTTC. Drawing the rest from reference TRBV5-5 and TRBJ1-2, the complete variable domain is DAGVTQSPTHLIKTRGQQVTLRCSPISGHKSVSWYQQVLGQGPQFIFQYYEKEERGRGNFPDRFSARQFPNYSSELNVNALLLGDSALYLCASSLGSRYGYTFGSGTRLTVV.

The CDR3 DNA sequence: TGTGCCAGCAGCGCCGGGACTAGGGGGTCGGTCACCGGGGAGCTGTTTTTT. Its protein product is CASSAGTRGSVTGELFF. The gene calls are TRBV7-2 and TRBJ2-2; 8 bases are a match to TRBD2. Germline V gene data show CDR1 as SGHTA and CDR2 as FQGNSA. V dropped 5 bases and J dropped 4; count of bases not matched to a gene: 12. The CDR3 has 17 amino acids.